These 9 T cell receptor beta chains were sequenced from one sample in a study of cytomegalovirus exposure and HLA in healthy donors. The PCR employed 60 Vbeta primers together with 13 Jbeta primers. TCRdb keeps only in-frame clones here, not all; method: immunoSEQ multiplex PCR. This sample has approximately 150,000 clones, with 80% found just once. Sequencing was done on a sample of PBMCs. The receptors here all came from a woman aged 40 to 55 in good health and CMV-seronegative.

V and J are TRBV11-2 and TRBJ2-1; 10 bases agree with TRBD2. The CDR3 sequence is 15 residues long. Trimming at V came to 1 base and at J to 8 bases, leaving 5 bases not matched to a gene. CDR1 is SGHAT and CDR2 is FQNNGV in the germline V gene. Here the CDR3 reads CASSLGASGSYEQFF. CDR3 nucleotides: TGTGCCAGCAGCTTAGGGGCTAGCGGGAGCTATGAGCAGTTCTTC.

CDR3 protein: CASSLVATTDTQYF. CDR3 sequence (DNA): TGTGCCAGCAGCTTAGTGGCAACCACAGATACGCAGTATTTT. The V gene is TRBV11-2, the J gene TRBJ2-3; unclear D gene. V lost 1 base, J lost 2 bases, and 7 bases lay in between. Looked up from germline, CDR1 is SGHAT and CDR2 is FQNNGV. The CDR3 length is 14 residues.

The gene calls are TRBV15 and TRBJ1-2; no definite D call. CDR3 length equals 13 residues. CDR1 and CDR2 (germline): LNHNV, YYDKDF (reference sequence). The ends were cut back, 0 bases at V and 5 bases at J, with 7 bases in the middle. The CDR3, as DNA: TGTGCCACCAGCAGAGATGCCGGTTATGGCTACACCTTC. Protein: CATSRDAGYGYTF.

The V call is TRBV25-1, the J call TRBJ1-6, with no clear D. V was pared by 3 bases and J by 0 bases, with 9 bases between. The CDR3 covers 16 residues. The V gene's germline CDR1 is MGHDK and CDR2 SYGVNS. The CDR3 sequence is CASSDDRSSYNSPLHF. In DNA, the CDR3 is TGTGCCAGCAGTGATGACCGGAGCTCCTATAATTCACCCCTCCACTTT.

This clone was counted only a few times. V and J are TRBV27 and TRBJ2-7, with 7 bases fitting TRBD2. V lost 2 bases and J lost 2; bases outside the gene matches: 6. The CDR3 has 15 amino acids. The germline gives CDR1 MNHEY, CDR2 SMNVEV (reference sequence). CDR3: CASSLGRGLPYEQYF. As DNA, the CDR3 is TGTGCCAGCAGTTTAGGGAGGGGCCTTCCCTACGAGCAGTACTTC.

This clone was seen a single time. V usage is TRBV7-3 and J usage is TRBJ2-3, with 13 bases aligning to TRBD2. The V segment lost 2 bases and the J segment 2 bases; nucleotides outside the gene matches: 4. The CDR3 runs to 17 residues. Germline assignment: CDR1 SGHTA and CDR2 FQGTGA. This CDR3 reads CASSLELAGGFTDTQYF. For the CDR3, the DNA is TGTGCCAGCAGCTTAGAACTAGCGGGGGGGTTCACAGATACGCAGTATTTT.

In this sample, this clone turned up once. The J gene is TRBJ1-1, the V gene TRBV28; D is unresolved. Per the germline V gene, CDR1 is MDHEN and CDR2 is SYDVKM. The CDR3 loop spans 14 amino acids. V was clipped by 7 bases and J by 5 bases, with 17 bases between them. The CDR3 DNA reads TGTGCCAGCACCCCCGAAGCAATACAGACTGAAGCTTTCTTT. This codes for CASTPEAIQTEAFF.

V is TRBV11-2 and J is TRBJ2-6; tentative D call: TRBD1 (6 bases). This CDR3 region has 17 residues. Germline CDR1 and CDR2: SGHAT and FQNNGV. Trimming cost V 1 base and J 0 bases, with 10 bases left between them. The CDR3 sequence is CASSLAGHRSGANVLTF. The CDR3 DNA is TGTGCCAGCAGCTTAGCGGGACACCGCTCTGGGGCCAACGTCCTGACTTTC.

The J gene is TRBJ1-4, the V gene TRBV27, with D uncertain. Per the germline V gene, CDR1 is MNHEY and CDR2 is SMNVEV (reference sequence). Deletions cut 3 bases from V and 5 bases from J, with 10 bases between. This CDR3 is built from 14 residues. DNA of the CDR3: TGTGCCAGCAGTTTCCGGGTTGGGAATGAAAAACTGTTTTTT. As protein: CASSFRVGNEKLFF.